This TCR beta chain was captured in a study of human T cells and chemical hapten exposure. Study in general: The cohort included alopecia areata under or over 50% scalp, totalis and universalis.

From germline, CDR1 is MNHNS and CDR2 SASEGT. The V and J ends lost 2 bases and 4 bases respectively, with 21 bases between them. The length of the CDR3 is 17 residues. Time point here: patch test 2, 6 weeks after DPC sensitization. As to treatment: therapeutic diphenylcyclopropenone sensitization with weekly scalp DPC. This clonotype was seen repeatedly, ten times or more. TCRdb used MiXCR to reprocess the RACE reads, holding one entry per CDR3 protein. Of tens of thousands of distinct CDR3 sequences detected, around 9% appear once; the ten largest clones hold approximately 15%. The V call is TRBV6-1, the J call TRBJ2-7; no firm D call. This specimen consisted of whole blood, obtained in connection with sensitization to the hapten diphenylcyclopropenone (DPC). This clonotype originated in a woman aged 40 to 50 with alopecia areata. Some clones in this sample may be carry-over from other donors' samples. The CDR3 sequence is CASSEIAVPRRFYEQYF. In DNA, the CDR3 is TGTGCCAGCAGTGAAATAGCAGTACCCAGAAGATTTTACGAGCAGTACTTC.